This T cell receptor (beta chain) emerged from a study of blood T cells in healthy people across ages. Study outcomes and limitations: Conclusively comparing naive with antigen-experienced cells was impossible with unsorted PBMCs.

PCR was performed a second time for about 7 to 11 cycles using a sample-barcoded 5' primer and a J-beta primer mix. TCRdb re-analysed the 5' RACE reads in MiXCR, keeping a single row per CDR3 protein. The data contain under 2,000,000 distinct CDR3 sequences, less than 50% of them seen just once; the ten biggest clones take up roughly 2.1%. The V and J ends lost 4 bases and 2 bases respectively, with 7 bases between them. Germline values: CDR1 SQVTM, CDR2 ANQGSEA. The CDR3 has 12 residues. As for this clonotype: Its antigen is not known.

The clonotype comes from a woman between 35 and 50 years old in good health. The chain links TRBV29-1 to TRBJ2-3; unclear D gene. Source material: blood. The CDR3 protein is CSVVWDTDTQYF. CDR3 sequence (DNA): TGCAGCGTTGTATGGGACACAGATACGCAGTATTTT.